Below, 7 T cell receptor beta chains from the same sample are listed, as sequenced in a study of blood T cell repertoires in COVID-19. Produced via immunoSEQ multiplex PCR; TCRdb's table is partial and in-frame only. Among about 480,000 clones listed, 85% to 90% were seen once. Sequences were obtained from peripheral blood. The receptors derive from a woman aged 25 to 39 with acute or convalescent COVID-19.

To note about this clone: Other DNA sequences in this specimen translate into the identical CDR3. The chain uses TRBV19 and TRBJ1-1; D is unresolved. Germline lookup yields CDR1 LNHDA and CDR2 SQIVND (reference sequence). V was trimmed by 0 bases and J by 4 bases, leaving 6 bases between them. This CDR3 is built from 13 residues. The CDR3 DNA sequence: TGTGCCAGTAGTATAGATTCTCTCACTGAAGCTTTCTTT. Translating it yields CASSIDSLTEAFF.

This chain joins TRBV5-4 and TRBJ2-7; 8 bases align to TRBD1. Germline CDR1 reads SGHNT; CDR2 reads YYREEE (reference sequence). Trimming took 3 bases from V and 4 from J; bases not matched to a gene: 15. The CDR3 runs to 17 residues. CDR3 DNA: TGTGCCAGCAGCTCACCCTCAGGGGGCCGGGCCCCTTACGAGCAGTACTTC. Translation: CASSSPSGGRAPYEQYF.

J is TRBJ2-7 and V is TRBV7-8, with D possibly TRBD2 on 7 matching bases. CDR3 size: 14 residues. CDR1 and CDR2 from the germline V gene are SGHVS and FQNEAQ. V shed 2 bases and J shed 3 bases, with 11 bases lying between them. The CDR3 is CASSLWEGDYEQYF. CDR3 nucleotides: TGTGCCAGCAGCTTATGGGAGGGGGACTACGAGCAGTACTTC.

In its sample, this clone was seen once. The CDR3 protein is CASSSQGKDEKLFF. The CDR3 nucleotides read TGTGCCAGCAGTTCACAGGGTAAAGACGAAAAACTGTTTTTT. The V call is TRBV13, the J call TRBJ1-4, with D possibly being TRBD1 (6 bases). The ends were cut back, 6 bases at V and 8 bases at J, with 16 bases in the middle. CDR3 length equals 14 residues. Germline assignment: CDR1 PRHDT and CDR2 FYEKMQ (reference sequence).

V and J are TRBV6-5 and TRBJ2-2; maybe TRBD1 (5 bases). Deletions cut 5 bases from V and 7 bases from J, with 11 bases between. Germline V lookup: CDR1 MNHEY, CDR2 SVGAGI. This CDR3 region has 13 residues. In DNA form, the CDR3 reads TGTGCCAGCAGTAAGACAGTGCGCGGGGAGCTGTTTTTT. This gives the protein CASSKTVRGELFF.

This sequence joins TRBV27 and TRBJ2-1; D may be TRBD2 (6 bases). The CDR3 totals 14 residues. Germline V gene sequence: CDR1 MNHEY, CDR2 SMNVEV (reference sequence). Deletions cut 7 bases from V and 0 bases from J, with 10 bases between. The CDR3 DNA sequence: TGTGCCAGCAAAAGCGGGTCCTCCTACAATGAGCAGTTCTTC. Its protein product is CASKSGSSYNEQFF.

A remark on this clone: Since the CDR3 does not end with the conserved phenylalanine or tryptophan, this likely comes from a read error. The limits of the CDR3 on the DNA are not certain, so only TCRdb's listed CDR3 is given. The CDR3 reads CASSDDPG. The genes are TRBV6-4 and TRBJ1-2. CDR1 MRHNA and CDR2 SNTAGT come from the germline V gene. 8 amino acids form the CDR3, both terminal residues included.